This passage covers 7 T cell receptor beta chains from one sample sequenced in a study of blood T cell repertoires in COVID-19. The method was immunoSEQ multiplex PCR; TCRdb's version includes in-frame clones alone and lacks a portion of them. The sample contains under 350,000 clones, 80% to 90% of which appear only once. Sample: peripheral blood. The receptors derive from a man aged 35 to 55 with acute or convalescent COVID-19.

The chain recombines TRBV27 with TRBJ2-4; 8 bases map to TRBD1. Germline V gene sequence: CDR1 MNHEY, CDR2 SMNVEV (reference sequence). The CDR3 totals 14 residues. The V gene end was trimmed by 4 bases and the J gene end by 7 bases; junction bases not matched to a gene: 6. The CDR3 reads CASSSIGTGNIQYF. The CDR3 nucleotides are TGTGCCAGCAGTTCAATCGGGACAGGTAACATTCAGTACTTC.

J is TRBJ1-3 and V is TRBV5-1; D is undetermined. V lost 9 bases and J 4 bases, leaving 14 bases between the germline ends. Germline CDR1 and CDR2: SGHRS and YFSETQ. The CDR3 extends over 13 amino acids. CDR3: CATSLGPGNTIYF. CDR3 sequence (DNA): TGCGCCACCTCTTTGGGCCCCGGAAACACCATATATTTT. Full variable domain (rest looked up from reference TRBV5-1 and TRBJ1-3): KAGVTQTPRYLIKTRGQQVTLSCSPISGHRSVSWYQQTPGQGLQFLFEYFSETQRNKGNFPGRFSGRQFSNSRSEMNVSTLELGDSALYLCATSLGPGNTIYFGEGSWLTVV.

The chain joins TRBV10-1 to TRBJ2-1; TRBD1 aligns across 7 bases. Germline assignment: CDR1 WNHNN and CDR2 SYGVQD (reference sequence). The CDR3 runs to 16 residues. With 3 bases clipped from V and 0 bases from J, the junction kept 5 bases outside the gene matches. This CDR3 is CASSDGDSSSYNEQFF. As DNA, the CDR3 is TGCGCCAGCAGTGATGGGGACAGCAGCTCCTACAATGAGCAGTTCTTC.

The V and J genes are TRBV6-5 and TRBJ1-5, with D perhaps TRBD1 (5 bases). Germline values: CDR1 MNHEY, CDR2 SVGAGI. This CDR3 is built from 15 residues. The V and J ends lost 7 bases and 6 bases respectively, with 19 bases between them. The CDR3 DNA reads TGTGCCAGCACCCCAGGAGGGGCAAGGGGTCAGCCCCAGCATTTT. It codes for CASTPGGARGQPQHF.

The J gene is TRBJ1-1, the V gene TRBV5-6; 7 nucleotides align to TRBD1. V shed 4 bases, J shed 0 bases, and the junction held 9 bases outside the gene matches. This CDR3 region has 16 residues. In germline, CDR1 is SGHDT, CDR2 YYEEEE. Here the CDR3 reads CASSPPGQRMNTEAFF. CDR3 in DNA: TGTGCCAGCAGCCCACCGGGACAGCGAATGAACACTGAAGCTTTCTTT.

This clone was counted once. The chain couples TRBV4-1 to TRBJ2-7; 10 positions match TRBD2. The CDR3 has 16 amino acids. Germline values: CDR1 MGHRA, CDR2 YSYEKL. The V gene end was trimmed by 1 base and the J gene end by 0 bases; junction bases not matched to a gene: 3. CDR3 DNA: TGCGCCAGCAGCCAAGCACTAGCGGGGCTCTCCTACGAGCAGTACTTC. This encodes CASSQALAGLSYEQYF.

V and J are TRBV2 and TRBJ1-6; 8 bases map to TRBD1. Germline loops: CDR1 SNHLY, CDR2 FYNNEI. This CDR3 has 13 amino acids. Losses at the gene ends were 9 bases for V and 9 bases for J; bases not matched to a gene: 7. DNA for the CDR3: TGTGCCAGTAGACAGGGGCCAGGTTCACCCCTCCACTTT. Translation gives CASRQGPGSPLHF.